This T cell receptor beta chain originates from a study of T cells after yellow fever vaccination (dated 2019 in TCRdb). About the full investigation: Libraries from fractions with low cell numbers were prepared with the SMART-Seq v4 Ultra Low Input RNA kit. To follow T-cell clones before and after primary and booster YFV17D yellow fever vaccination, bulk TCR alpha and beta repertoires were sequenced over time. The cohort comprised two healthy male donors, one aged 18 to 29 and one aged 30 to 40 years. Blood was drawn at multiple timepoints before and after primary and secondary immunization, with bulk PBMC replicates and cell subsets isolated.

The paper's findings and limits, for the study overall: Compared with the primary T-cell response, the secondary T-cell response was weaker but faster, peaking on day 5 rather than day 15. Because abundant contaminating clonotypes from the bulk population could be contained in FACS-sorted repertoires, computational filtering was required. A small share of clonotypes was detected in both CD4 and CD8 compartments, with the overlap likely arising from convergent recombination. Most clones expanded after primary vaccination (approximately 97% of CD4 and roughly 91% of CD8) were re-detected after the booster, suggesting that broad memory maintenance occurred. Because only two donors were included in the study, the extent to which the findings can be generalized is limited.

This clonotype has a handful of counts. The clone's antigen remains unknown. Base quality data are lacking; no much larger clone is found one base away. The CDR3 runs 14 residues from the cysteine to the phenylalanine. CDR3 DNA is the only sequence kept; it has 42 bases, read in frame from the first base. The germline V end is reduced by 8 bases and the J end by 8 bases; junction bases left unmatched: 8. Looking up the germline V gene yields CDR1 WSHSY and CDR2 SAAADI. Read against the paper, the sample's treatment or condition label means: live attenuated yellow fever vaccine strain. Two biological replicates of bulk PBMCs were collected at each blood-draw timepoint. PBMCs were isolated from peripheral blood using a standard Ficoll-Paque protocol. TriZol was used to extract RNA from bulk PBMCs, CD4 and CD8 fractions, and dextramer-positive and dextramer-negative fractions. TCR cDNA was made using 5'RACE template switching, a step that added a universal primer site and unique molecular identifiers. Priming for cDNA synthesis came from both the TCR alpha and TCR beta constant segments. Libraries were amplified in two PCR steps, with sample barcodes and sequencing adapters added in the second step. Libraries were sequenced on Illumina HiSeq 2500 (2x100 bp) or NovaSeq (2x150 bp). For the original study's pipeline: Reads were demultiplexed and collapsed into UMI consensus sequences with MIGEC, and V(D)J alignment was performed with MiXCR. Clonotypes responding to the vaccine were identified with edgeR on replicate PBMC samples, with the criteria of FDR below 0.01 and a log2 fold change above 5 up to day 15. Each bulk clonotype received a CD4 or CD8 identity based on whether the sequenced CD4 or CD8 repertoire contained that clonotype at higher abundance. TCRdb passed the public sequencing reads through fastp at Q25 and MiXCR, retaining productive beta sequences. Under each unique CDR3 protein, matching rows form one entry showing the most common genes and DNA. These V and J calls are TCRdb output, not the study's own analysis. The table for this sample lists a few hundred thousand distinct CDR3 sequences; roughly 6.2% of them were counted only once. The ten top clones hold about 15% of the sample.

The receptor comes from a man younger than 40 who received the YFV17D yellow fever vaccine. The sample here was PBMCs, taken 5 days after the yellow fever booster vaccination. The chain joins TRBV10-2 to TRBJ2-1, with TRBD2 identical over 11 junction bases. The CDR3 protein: CASSSGRTVDEQFF. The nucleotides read TGCGCCAGCTCTAGCGGGAGGACGGTCGATGAGCAGTTCTTC.